These 10 T cell receptor beta chains came from one sample sequenced in a study of tumor-infiltrating lymphocytes in primary liver carcinoma. Unsorted bulk tissue of roughly 18-32 mg yielded co-extracted RNA and DNA. Using a constant-region primer together with ProtoScript II reverse transcriptase, TCR beta cDNA was made from roughly 500 ng of total RNA. Amplification in three nested multiplex PCR rounds with slightly modified ARM-PCR gave rise to TCR beta libraries. TRBV1-TRBV30 forward primers and a C-beta reverse primer were used in the first two PCR rounds, which each ran for approximately 11 cycles. TCRdb independently ran MiXCR on the multiplex PCR reads; one entry per CDR3 protein. The sample contains some 110,000 distinct CDR3 sequences, approximately 64% of which appear only once. The sequenced material came from liver tumor tissue from sampling region 3. Subset indicated: tumor region T3, left-lateral pole. These receptors all come from a woman aged 55 to 70 with primary liver carcinoma and hepatitis B virus infection.

This chain's CDR3 is CAGNLLLGNNEQFF. In DNA, the CDR3 is TGTGCCGGCAACCTCCTCCTGGGGAACAATGAGCAGTTCTTC. This chain links TRBV6-2 or TRBV6-3 with TRBJ2-1; D gene uncertain. Trimming removed 11 bases from V and 5 bases from J, with 19 bases in between. The CDR3 is made up of 14 amino acids. Germline CDR1 and CDR2: MNHEY and SVGEGT.

Concerning this clonotype itself: The CDR3 does not end in the conserved phenylalanine or tryptophan, so this is likely a read error. This sequence joins TRBV11-3 and TRBJ2-1; tentative D call: TRBD1 (6 bases). Germline V CDR1 and CDR2: SGHNT, YENEEA. The CDR3 loop spans 15 amino acids. The CDR3 region is CVSSLGAQGRKEQFS. The CDR3 nucleotides read TGTGTCAGCAGCTTAGGGGCACAGGGTCGCAAGGAGCAGTTCTCC.

Notes on this clonotype: A much larger clone is a single base away; this may be a read error. This chain joins TRBV5-4 and TRBJ1-5; TRBD1 is a possible D gene (6 bases). The CDR3 has 13 residues. CDR1 is SGHNT and CDR2 is YYREEE in the germline V gene (reference sequence). Trimming took 4 bases from V and 5 from J, leaving 10 bases between them. For the CDR3, the DNA is TGTGCCAGCAGCGTTAACAGGGATCAGCCCCAGCATTTT. Translated, it gives CASSVNRDQPQHF. Filled out from reference TRBV5-4 and TRBJ1-5, the complete variable domain reads ETGVTQSPTHLIKTRGQQVTLRCSSQSGHNTVSWYQQALGQGPQFIFQYYREEENGRGNFPPRFSGLQFPNYSSELNVNALELDDSALYLCASSVNRDQPQHFGDGTRLSIL.

Concerning this clonotype itself: The germline gene is not matched at one end of the junction; a read error may be the cause. This sequence joins TRBV28 and TRBJ1-1; D call uncertain. Germline loops: CDR1 MDHEN, CDR2 SYDVKM. CDR3 length: 12 residues. CDR3 amino acids: CPSSPLNTEAFF. CDR3 nucleotides: TGTCCCAGCAGTCCATTGAACACTGAAGCTTTCTTT.

This clonotype showed up many times. This rearrangement joins TRBV7-9 to TRBJ1-4; 7 nucleotides line up with TRBD1. The junction had 5 bases not matched to a gene; V was cut back by 8 bases and J by 8 bases. This CDR3 is 12 amino acids long. CDR1 and CDR2 (germline): SEHNR, FQNEAQ (reference sequence). The CDR3 DNA reads as TGTGCCAGCGGTAGGGGACAGGAAAAACTGTTTTTT. Residues: CASGRGQEKLFF.

This clonotype was counted many times. The rearrangement uses TRBV10-3 and TRBJ2-3; no definite D call. Germline-derived CDR1 and CDR2 are ENHRY and SYGVKD. The CDR3 covers 14 residues. The germline V and J ends were trimmed by 8 bases and 2 bases, with 14 bases remaining between them. The CDR3 DNA follows: TGTGCCATCGCCCAGCAGGTTATCACAGATACGCAGTATTTT. Translating it yields CAIAQQVITDTQYF.

This clonotype occurred many times. The rearrangement uses TRBV5-4 and TRBJ2-5; 12 bases fit TRBD2. Germline trimming cut 4 bases from V and 4 bases from J; bases unmatched to any gene: 5. Germline loops: CDR1 SGHNT, CDR2 YYREEE (reference sequence). The CDR3 totals 15 residues. CDR3 sequence: CASSPRLAGAETQYF. CDR3 sequence (DNA): TGTGCCAGCAGCCCCCGACTAGCGGGAGCAGAGACCCAGTACTTC.

In regard to this clonotype: This may be a read error, as it is one base from a much larger clone. This sequence joins TRBV10-3 and TRBJ2-1; D ambiguous. Germline V gene data show CDR1 as ENHRY and CDR2 as SYGVKD. The CDR3 is 14 residues long. DNA for the CDR3: TGTGCCATCAGTGAGTCGCCAGCCTACAATGAGCGGTTCTTC. Its translation is CAISESPAYNERFF.

Concerning this clonotype itself: One end of the junction is discordant with germline, which a read error may explain. The chain links TRBV12-3 or TRBV12-4 to TRBJ1-5, with D tentatively TRBD1 (5 bases). The CDR3 contains 12 residues. CDR3 in DNA: TGTGCCAGCGGTTGGGGGGTTCAGCCCCAGCACTTT. As protein: CASGWGVQPQHF.

About this clonotype: At one end, the junction sequence differs from germline, possibly due to a read error. The chain is built from TRBV5-1 and TRBJ2-7, with TRBD1 matching over 9 bases. Germline V CDR1 and CDR2: SGHRS, YFSETQ. This CDR3 spans 16 amino acids. Written as DNA, the CDR3 is TGCGCCAGCAGCTTGTATGGACAGGGGTTGGCCTACGAACAGTACTTC. This gives the protein CASSLYGQGLAYEQYF.